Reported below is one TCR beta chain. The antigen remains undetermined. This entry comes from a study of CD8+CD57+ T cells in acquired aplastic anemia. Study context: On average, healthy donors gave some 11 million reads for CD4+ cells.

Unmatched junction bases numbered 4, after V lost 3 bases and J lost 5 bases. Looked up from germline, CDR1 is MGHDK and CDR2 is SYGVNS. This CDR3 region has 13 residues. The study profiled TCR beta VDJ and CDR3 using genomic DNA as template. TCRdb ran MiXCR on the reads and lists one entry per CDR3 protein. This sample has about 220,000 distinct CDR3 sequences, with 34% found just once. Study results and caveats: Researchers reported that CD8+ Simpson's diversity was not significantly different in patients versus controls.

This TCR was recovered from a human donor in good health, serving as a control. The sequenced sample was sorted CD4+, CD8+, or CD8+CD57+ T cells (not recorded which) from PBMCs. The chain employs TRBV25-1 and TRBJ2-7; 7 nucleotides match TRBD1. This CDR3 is CASSDRGSHEQYF. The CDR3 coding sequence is TGTGCCAGCAGTGACAGGGGGTCCCACGAGCAGTACTTC.